Shown below are 13 T cell receptor beta chains from a single sample sequenced in a study of blood T cells in healthy people across ages. The second PCR ran roughly 6 to 11 cycles with a sample-barcoded 5' primer and J-beta primers. TCRdb used MiXCR to reprocess the 5' RACE reads, holding one entry per CDR3 protein. The repertoire holds roughly 800,000 distinct CDR3 sequences, with roughly 60% as singletons. The sequenced sample was blood. Receptor source: a man between 25 and 39 years old in good health.

CDR3 DNA: TGCAGCGTTGTGGTCGGGGTAGGGGGCTACACCTTC. This sequence encodes CSVVVGVGGYTF. The J gene is TRBJ1-2, the V gene TRBV29-1; D not certain. CDR1 and CDR2 (germline): SQVTM, ANQGSEA. V lost 4 bases to trimming and J lost 8 bases, with 14 bases between them. CDR3 length: 12 amino acids. Full variable domain (outside the CDR3, taken from reference TRBV29-1 and TRBJ1-2): SAVISQKPSRDICQRGTSLTIQCQVDSQVTMMFWYRQQPGQSLTLIATANQGSEATYESGFVIDKFPISRPNLTFSTLTVSNMSPEDSSIYLCSVVVGVGGYTFGSGTRLTVV.

This clonotype was seen just once. V is TRBV29-1 and J is TRBJ2-1; D remains ambiguous. The CDR3 loop spans 11 amino acids. Germline values: CDR1 SQVTM, CDR2 ANQGSEA. V was trimmed by 7 bases and J by 3 bases, leaving 7 bases between them. The CDR3 reads CSALDYNEQFF. The DNA for the CDR3 is TGCAGCGCCCTGGACTACAATGAGCAGTTCTTC.

On this clonotype itself: A much larger clone sits a single nucleotide away, making a read error possible. The J gene is TRBJ2-1, the V gene TRBV7-6, with 12 bases aligning to TRBD2. The CDR3 totals 15 residues. The V gene's germline CDR1 is SGHVS and CDR2 FNYEAQ. V lost 5 bases and J lost 8; bases outside the gene matches: 7. The chain's CDR3 is CASSRTSGVIDEQFF. The CDR3 nucleotides are TGTGCCAGCAGCCGGACTAGCGGGGTGATTGATGAGCAGTTCTTC.

The V gene is TRBV4-3, the J gene TRBJ1-1; D is unresolved. The CDR3 has 14 residues. Trimming shortened V by 4 bases and J by 0 bases, and 9 bases separated the two germline ends. The germline V gene encodes CDR1 LGHNA and CDR2 YSLEER. CDR3 region: CASSLGWVNTEAFF. The CDR3 coding sequence is TGCGCCAGCAGCCTAGGGTGGGTGAACACTGAAGCTTTCTTT.

This clonotype occurred a few times. The J gene is TRBJ2-4, the V gene TRBV29-1; D might be TRBD2 (6 bases). The CDR3 is 10 amino acids. CDR1 SQVTM and CDR2 ANQGSEA come from the germline V gene. DNA of the CDR3: TGCAACGGAGGAGGGTGGGAGCAGTACTTC. Translating gives CNGGGWEQYF.

This sequence joins TRBV27 and TRBJ2-3; 8 nucleotides align to TRBD2. V was pared by 4 bases and J by 9 bases, with 15 bases of the junction left unmatched. Germline assignment: CDR1 MNHEY and CDR2 SMNVEV (reference sequence). The CDR3 sequence is 16 residues long. The DNA for the CDR3 is TGTGCCAGCAGTTCCCTTGAAGGCGGGAGGTCTAACACGCAGTATTTT. Encoded protein: CASSSLEGGRSNTQYF.

The rearrangement links TRBV6-5 to TRBJ2-7; D unresolved. Trimming removed 0 bases at V and 5 bases at J, with 11 bases between. The CDR3 covers 14 residues. Germline V gene data show CDR1 as MNHEY and CDR2 as SVGAGI. The CDR3 reads CASSYSERGNEQYF. The CDR3 bases are TGTGCCAGCAGTTACTCGGAGCGCGGAAACGAGCAGTACTTC.

The chain employs TRBV5-1 and TRBJ2-7; no reliable D call. The length of the CDR3 is 15 residues. The V end lost 0 bases, the J end lost 4 bases, and 14 bases lay between the germline ends. CDR1 and CDR2 from the germline V gene are SGHRS and YFSETQ. CDR3 sequence: CASSLGPDGLYEQYF. CDR3 nucleotide sequence: TGCGCCAGCAGCTTGGGCCCTGATGGGCTTTACGAGCAGTACTTC.

This clonotype was seen only a few times. The V call is TRBV11-2, the J call TRBJ1-2, with a weak D call TRBD1 (5 bases). Trimming stripped 2 bases from V and 4 bases from J, with 11 bases between. CDR1 is SGHAT, CDR2 FQNNGV, per germline. CDR3 length: 14 residues. The CDR3 region is CASSLQGFGYGYTF. CDR3 nucleotides: TGTGCCAGCAGCTTACAGGGCTTCGGCTATGGCTACACCTTC.

The chain combines TRBV12-3 or TRBV12-4 with TRBJ2-5, with TRBD2 as a possible D gene (5 bases). Trimming pared 7 bases from V and 2 bases from J, leaving 14 bases between. The CDR3 totals 14 residues. The CDR3 DNA is TGTGCCAGCACCAGTGCCGGGATACAAGAGACCCAGTACTTC. Translated, it gives CASTSAGIQETQYF.

This clonotype was detected a few times. V is TRBV10-3 and J is TRBJ2-1; unclear D gene. The CDR3 runs to 11 residues. The V gene's germline CDR1 is ENHRY and CDR2 SYGVKD. The V end lost 0 bases, the J end lost 10 bases, and 4 bases lay between the germline ends. The CDR3 is CAISESTEQFF. The DNA for the CDR3 is TGTGCCATCAGTGAGTCAACAGAGCAGTTCTTC.

The chain uses TRBV29-1 and TRBJ2-4; D is ambiguous. The closer fit of TRBJ2-7 to the DNA end suggests the J call may be wrong. The CDR3 runs to 11 residues. The V gene's germline CDR1 is SQVTM and CDR2 ANQGSEA. Here the CDR3 reads CSVDWQYEQYF. CDR3 coding DNA: TGCAGCGTTGATTGGCAGTACGAGCAGTACTTC.

This clonotype occurred a few times. V gene TRBV10-3 combines with J gene TRBJ2-7; D not resolved. Between the trimmed V and J ends, which lost 2 bases and 4 bases, there was a span of 12 bases. Germline lookup yields CDR1 ENHRY and CDR2 SYGVKD. The CDR3 runs to 14 residues. CDR3 sequence: CAISEPLLIYEQYF. The CDR3 DNA follows: TGTGCCATCAGTGAGCCCCTATTAATATACGAGCAGTACTTC.